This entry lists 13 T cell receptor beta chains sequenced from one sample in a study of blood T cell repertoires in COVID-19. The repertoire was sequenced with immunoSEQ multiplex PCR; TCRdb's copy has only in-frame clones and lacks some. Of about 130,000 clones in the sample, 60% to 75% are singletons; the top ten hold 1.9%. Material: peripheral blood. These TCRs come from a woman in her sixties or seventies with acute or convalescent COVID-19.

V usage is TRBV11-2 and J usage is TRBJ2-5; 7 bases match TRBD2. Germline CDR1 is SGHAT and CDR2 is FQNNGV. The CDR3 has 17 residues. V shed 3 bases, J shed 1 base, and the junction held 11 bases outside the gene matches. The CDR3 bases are TGTGCCAGCAGCTTCGGACTAGGCCCCACGATCCAAGAGACCCAGTACTTC. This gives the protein CASSFGLGPTIQETQYF. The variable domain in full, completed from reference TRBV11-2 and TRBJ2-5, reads EAGVAQSPRYKIIEKRQSVAFWCNPISGHATLYWYQQILGQGPKLLIQFQNNGVVDDSQLPKDRFSAERLKGVDSTLKIQPAKLEDSAVYLCASSFGLGPTIQETQYFGPGTRLLVL.

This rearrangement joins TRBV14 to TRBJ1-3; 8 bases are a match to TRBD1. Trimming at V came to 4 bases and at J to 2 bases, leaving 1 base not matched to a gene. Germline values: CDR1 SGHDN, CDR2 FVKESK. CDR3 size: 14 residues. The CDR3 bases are TGTGCCAGCAGCCTACAGGGGGCTGGAAACACCATATATTTT. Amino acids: CASSLQGAGNTIYF.

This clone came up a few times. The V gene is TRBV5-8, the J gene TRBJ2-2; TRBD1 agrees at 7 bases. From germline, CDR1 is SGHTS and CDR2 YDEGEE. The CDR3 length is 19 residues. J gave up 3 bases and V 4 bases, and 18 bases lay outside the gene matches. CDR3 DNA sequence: TGTGCCAGCAGCCCGGGGCTCGGGGACAGAGCTATGGACACCGGGGAGCTGTTTTTT. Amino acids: CASSPGLGDRAMDTGELFF.

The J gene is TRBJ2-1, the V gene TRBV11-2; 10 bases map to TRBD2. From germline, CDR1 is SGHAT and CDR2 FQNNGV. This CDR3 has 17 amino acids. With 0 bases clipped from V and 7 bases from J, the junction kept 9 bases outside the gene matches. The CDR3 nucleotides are TGTGCCAGCAGCTTAGAGGCTAGCGGGAGTCTGGGGAATGAGCAGTTCTTC. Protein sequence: CASSLEASGSLGNEQFF.

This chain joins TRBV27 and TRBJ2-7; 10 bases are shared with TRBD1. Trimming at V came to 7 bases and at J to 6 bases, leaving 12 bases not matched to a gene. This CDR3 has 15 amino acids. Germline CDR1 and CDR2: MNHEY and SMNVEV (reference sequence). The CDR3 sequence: CASIPSGTGVGEQYF. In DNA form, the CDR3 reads TGTGCCAGCATCCCCTCCGGGACAGGGGTTGGCGAGCAGTACTTC.

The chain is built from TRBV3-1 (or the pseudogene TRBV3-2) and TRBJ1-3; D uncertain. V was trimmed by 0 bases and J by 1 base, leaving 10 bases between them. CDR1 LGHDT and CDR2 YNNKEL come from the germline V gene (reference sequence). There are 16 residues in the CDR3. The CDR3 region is CASSQDPSGSGNTIYF. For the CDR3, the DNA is TGTGCCAGCAGCCAAGATCCTTCGGGTTCTGGAAACACCATATATTTT.

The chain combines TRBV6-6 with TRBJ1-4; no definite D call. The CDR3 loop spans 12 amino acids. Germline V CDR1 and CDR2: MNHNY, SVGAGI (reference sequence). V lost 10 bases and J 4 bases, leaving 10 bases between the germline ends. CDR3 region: CATREGNEKLFF. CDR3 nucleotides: TGTGCCACCCGAGAGGGTAATGAAAAACTGTTTTTT.

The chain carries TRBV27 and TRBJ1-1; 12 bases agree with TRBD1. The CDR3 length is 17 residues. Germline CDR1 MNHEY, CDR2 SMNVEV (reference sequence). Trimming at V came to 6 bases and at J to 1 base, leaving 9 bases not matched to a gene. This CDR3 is CASSPRDRGLGNTEAFF. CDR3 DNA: TGTGCCAGCAGCCCCCGGGACAGGGGGCTGGGGAACACTGAAGCTTTCTTT.

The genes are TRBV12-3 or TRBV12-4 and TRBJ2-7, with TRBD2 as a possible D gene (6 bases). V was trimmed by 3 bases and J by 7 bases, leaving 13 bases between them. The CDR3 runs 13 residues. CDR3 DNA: TGTGCCAGCAGTTTGGAGGGAGGCGGTGAGCAGTACTTC. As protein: CASSLEGGGEQYF.

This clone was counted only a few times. Written as DNA, the CDR3 is TGTGCCAGCAGACCGACAGGGGGGGATGGCTACACCTTC. Its translation: CASRPTGGDGYTF. V gene TRBV12-3 or TRBV12-4 combines with J gene TRBJ1-2, with 9 nucleotides matching TRBD1. Trimming cost V 6 bases and J 6 bases; bases outside gene matches: 5. The CDR3 covers 13 residues.

The CDR3 loop reads CASSNDGSRAPDTQYF. The CDR3 nucleotides are TGTGCCAGCAGTAATGACGGGTCCAGGGCCCCAGATACGCAGTATTTT. The V and J genes are TRBV27 and TRBJ2-3; D may be TRBD1 (5 bases). Between the trimmed V and J ends, which lost 5 bases and 4 bases, there was a span of 19 bases. The CDR3 runs 16 residues. CDR1 and CDR2 (germline): MNHEY, SMNVEV (reference sequence).

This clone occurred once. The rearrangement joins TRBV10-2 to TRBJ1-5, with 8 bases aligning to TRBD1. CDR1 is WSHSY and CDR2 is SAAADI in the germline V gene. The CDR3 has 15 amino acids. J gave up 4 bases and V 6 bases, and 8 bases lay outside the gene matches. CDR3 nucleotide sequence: TGCGCCAGCAGCATTGGACAGGGAGGGAATCAGCCCCAGCATTTT. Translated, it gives CASSIGQGGNQPQHF.

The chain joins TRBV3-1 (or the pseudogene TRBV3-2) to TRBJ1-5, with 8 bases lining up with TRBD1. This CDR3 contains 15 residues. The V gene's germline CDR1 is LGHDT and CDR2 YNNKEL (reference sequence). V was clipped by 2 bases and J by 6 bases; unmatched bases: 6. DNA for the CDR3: TGTGCCAGCAGCCAAATGGGACAGGTTGGTCAGCCCCAGCATTTT. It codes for CASSQMGQVGQPQHF.